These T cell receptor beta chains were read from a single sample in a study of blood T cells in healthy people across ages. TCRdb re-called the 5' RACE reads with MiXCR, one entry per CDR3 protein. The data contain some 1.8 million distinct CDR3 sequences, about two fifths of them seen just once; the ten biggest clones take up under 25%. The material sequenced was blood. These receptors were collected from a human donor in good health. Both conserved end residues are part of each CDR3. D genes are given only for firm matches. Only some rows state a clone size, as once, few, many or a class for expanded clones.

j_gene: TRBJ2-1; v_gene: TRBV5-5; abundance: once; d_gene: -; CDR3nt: TGTGCCAGCAGCCCGGGACTCTCTATTTACAATGAGTGGTTCTTC; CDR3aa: CASSPGLSIYNEWFF
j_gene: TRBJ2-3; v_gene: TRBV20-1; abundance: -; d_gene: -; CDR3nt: TGCAGTGCTAGACGGCCCCAGAAACCTAGCACAGATACGCAGTATTTT; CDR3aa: CSARRPQKPSTDTQYF
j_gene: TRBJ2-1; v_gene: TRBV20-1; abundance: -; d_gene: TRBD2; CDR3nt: TGCAGTGCTCTTGGGGGGGAAGCTTACAATGAGCAGTTCTTC; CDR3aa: CSALGGEAYNEQFF
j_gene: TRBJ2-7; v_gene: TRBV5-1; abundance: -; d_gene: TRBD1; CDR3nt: TGCGCCAGCAGCTTGGCGGGGGACAGGTTCGAGCAGTACTTC; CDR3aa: CASSLAGDRFEQYF
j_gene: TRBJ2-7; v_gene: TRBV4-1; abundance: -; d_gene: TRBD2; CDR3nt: TGCGCCAGCAGCCAAGATATCGGGGGGGGCAAGTACGAGCAGTACTTC; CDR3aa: CASSQDIGGGKYEQYF
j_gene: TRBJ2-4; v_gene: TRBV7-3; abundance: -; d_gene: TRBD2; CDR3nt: TGTGCCAGCAGCCCCGGGGGGGGTTGGGCCAAAAACATTCAGTACTTC; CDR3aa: CASSPGGGWAKNIQYF
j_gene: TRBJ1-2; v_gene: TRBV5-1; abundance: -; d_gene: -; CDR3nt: TGCGCCAGCAGCTCGGCCCAAGACAGCCACTATGGCTACACCTTC; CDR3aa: CASSSAQDSHYGYTF
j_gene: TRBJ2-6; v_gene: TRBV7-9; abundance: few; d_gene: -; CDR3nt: TGTGCCAGCAGCACTCAGGGGCCCGGCTCTGGGGCCAACGTCCTGACTTTC; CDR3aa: CASSTQGPGSGANVLTF
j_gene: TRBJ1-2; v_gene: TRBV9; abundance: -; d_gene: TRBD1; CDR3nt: TGTGCCAGCAGCCCTTCAGGGGGACTTCGCGGCTACACCTTC; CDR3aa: CASSPSGGLRGYTF
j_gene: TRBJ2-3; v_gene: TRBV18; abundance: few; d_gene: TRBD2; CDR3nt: TGTGCCAGCTCACCATCCCTGGGACTAAGTACGCAGTATTTT; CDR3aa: CASSPSLGLSTQYF
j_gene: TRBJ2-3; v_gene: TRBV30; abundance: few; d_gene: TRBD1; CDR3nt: TGTGCCTCCGCGGACAGGGATACGCAGTATTTT; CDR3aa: CASADRDTQYF
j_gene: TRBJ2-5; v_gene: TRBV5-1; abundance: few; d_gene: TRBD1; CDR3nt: TGCGCCAGCAGAGATACCGGGACAGCACATGATACCCAGTACTTC; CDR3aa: CASRDTGTAHDTQYF
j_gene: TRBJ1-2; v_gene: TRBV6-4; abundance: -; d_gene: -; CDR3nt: TGTGCCAGCCCAAGAGCGTGGTCGAGGGGCTACACCTTC; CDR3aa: CASPRAWSRGYTF
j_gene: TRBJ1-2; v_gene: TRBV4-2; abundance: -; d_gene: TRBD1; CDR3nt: TGTGCCAGCAGCCAGGGGGACAGGGATAACTATGGCTACACCTTC; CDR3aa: CASSQGDRDNYGYTF
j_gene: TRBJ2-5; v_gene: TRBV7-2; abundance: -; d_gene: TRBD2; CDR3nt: TGTGCCAGCAGCTTAAAAGGGACTAGCGGGAGAGAGACCCAGTACTTC; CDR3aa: CASSLKGTSGRETQYF
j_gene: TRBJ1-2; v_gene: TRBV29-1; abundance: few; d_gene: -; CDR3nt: TGCAGCGTTGACCTGACCGACCTGGTCTATGGCTATACCTTC; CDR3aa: CSVDLTDLVYGYTF
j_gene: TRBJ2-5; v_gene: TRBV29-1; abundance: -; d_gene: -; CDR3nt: TGCAGCGTTGATTCCAGCGGTTGGGGATCGGAGACCCAGTACTTC; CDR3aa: CSVDSSGWGSETQYF
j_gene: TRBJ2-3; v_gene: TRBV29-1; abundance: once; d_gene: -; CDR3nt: TGCAGCGTTGGTGCCACGTATTTCACAGATACGCAGTATTTT; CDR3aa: CSVGATYFTDTQYF
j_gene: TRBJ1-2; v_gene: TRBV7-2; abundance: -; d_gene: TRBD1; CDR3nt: TGTGCCAGCAGGTTTACAGGGGCCGACTATGGCTACACCTTC; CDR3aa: CASRFTGADYGYTF
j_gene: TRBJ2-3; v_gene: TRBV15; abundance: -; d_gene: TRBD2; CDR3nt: TGTACCACCAGCAGAGATCTTGGACTAGCGGGGGGCACAGATGCGCAGTATTTT; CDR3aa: CTTSRDLGLAGGTDAQYF
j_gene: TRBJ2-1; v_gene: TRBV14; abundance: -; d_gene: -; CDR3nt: TGTGCCAGCAGCCAATTACAGGCAGGGGAAAATGAGCAGTTCTTC; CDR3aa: CASSQLQAGENEQFF
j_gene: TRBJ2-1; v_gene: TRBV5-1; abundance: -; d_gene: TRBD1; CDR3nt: TGCGCCAGCAGCTCTATCGTGGGAGACAGGGGAAGGGGTGAGCAGTTCTTC; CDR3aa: CASSSIVGDRGRGEQFF
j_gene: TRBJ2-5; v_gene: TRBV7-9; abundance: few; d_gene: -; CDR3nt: TGTGCCAGCAGCTCAAAAACGGGGCGTGAGCAGTACTTC; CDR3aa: CASSSKTGREQYF
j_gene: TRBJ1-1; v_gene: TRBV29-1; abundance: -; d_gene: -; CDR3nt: TGCAGCGTTCTCGGTGGCTCGGGAGCTTTCTTT; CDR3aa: CSVLGGSGAFF
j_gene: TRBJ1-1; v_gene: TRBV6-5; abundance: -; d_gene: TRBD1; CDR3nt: TGTGCCAGCAGTGACTCGGACAGGGGGCTTCAAAACACTGAAGCTTTCTTT; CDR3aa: CASSDSDRGLQNTEAFF
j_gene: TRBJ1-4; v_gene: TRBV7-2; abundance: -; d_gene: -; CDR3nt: TGTGCCAGCAGCCCAGCGGGCGGGGGATGGGATGAAAAACTGTTTTTT; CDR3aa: CASSPAGGGWDEKLFF
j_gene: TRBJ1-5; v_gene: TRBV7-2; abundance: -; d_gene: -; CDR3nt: TGTGCCAGCAGCTTAGGGGGACGGCCCAATCAGCCCCAGCATTTT; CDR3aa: CASSLGGRPNQPQHF
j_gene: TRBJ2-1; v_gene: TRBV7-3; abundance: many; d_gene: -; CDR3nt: TGTGCCAGCAGCTTAGACGGGACCGAACGAGAGCAGTTCTTC; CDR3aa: CASSLDGTEREQFF
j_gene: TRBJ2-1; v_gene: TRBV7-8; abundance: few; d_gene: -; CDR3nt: TGTGCCAGTTCGACCGGGGCTGGCTCCTACAATGAGCAGTTCTTC; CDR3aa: CASSTGAGSYNEQFF
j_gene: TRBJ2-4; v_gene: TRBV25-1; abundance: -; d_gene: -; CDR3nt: TGTGCCAGCAGGAGTGAGGTTGGGGACGGGTGGTACTTC; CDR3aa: CASRSEVGDGWYF
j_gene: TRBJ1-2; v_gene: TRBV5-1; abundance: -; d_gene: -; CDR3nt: TGCGCCAGCAGCGAGGGCTTCGGAGCTAACTATGGCTACACCTTC; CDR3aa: CASSEGFGANYGYTF
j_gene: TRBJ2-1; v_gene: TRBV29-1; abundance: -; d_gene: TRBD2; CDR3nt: TGCAGCCTTGAAGCCCCAGCGGGGGGGTCCTACAATGAGCAGTTCTTC; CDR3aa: CSLEAPAGGSYNEQFF
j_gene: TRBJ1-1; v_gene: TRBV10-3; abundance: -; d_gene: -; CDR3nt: TGTGCCATCAGTGAGTCCCGGGGAGACACTGAAGCTTTCTTT; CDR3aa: CAISESRGDTEAFF
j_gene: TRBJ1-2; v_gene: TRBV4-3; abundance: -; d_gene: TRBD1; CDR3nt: TGCGCCAGCAGCCAGGGGGACAGTGGTTCGTATGGCTACACCTTC; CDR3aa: CASSQGDSGSYGYTF
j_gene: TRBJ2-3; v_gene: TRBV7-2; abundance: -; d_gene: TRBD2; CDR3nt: TGTGCCAGCGAGACTAGCGGGGGGGCAGATACGCAGTATTTT; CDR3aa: CASETSGGADTQYF
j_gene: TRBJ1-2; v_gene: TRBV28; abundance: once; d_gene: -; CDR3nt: TGTGCCAGCAGGGGCCAGGGGTACACCTTC; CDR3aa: CASRGQGYTF
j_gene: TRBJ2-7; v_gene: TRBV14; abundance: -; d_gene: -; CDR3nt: TGTGCCAGCAGCCAGTTCAACGAGCAGTACTTC; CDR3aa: CASSQFNEQYF
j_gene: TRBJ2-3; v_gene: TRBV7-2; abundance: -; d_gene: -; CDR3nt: TGTGCCAGCAGCGTCAGGTTTAGCGCAGATACGCAGTATTTT; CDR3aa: CASSVRFSADTQYF
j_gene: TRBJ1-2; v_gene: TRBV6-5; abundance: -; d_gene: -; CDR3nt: TGTGCCAGCAGTTACTTCGTGGTCCAGGGCGATCATAACTATGGCTACACCTTC; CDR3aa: CASSYFVVQGDHNYGYTF
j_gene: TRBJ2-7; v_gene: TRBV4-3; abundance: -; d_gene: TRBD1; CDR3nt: TGCGCCAGCAGCCAAGAGCCCGGACAGGGGGGTGGCGAGCAGTACTTC; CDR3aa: CASSQEPGQGGGEQYF
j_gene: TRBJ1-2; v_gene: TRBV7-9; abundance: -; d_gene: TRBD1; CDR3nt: TGTGCCAGCAGCTTAGTCCCCACGGACAGGCCTGGCTACACCTTC; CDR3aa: CASSLVPTDRPGYTF
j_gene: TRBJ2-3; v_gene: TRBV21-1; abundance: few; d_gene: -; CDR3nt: TGTGCCAGCAGCAAATTGAGACGTAGGGACACAGATACGCAGTATTTT; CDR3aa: CASSKLRRRDTDTQYF
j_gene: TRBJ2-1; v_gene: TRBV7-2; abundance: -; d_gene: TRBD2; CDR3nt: TGTGCCAGCAGCATAGGGACTAGCGGGGGGGCCAGAGAGCAGTTCTTC; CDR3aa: CASSIGTSGGAREQFF
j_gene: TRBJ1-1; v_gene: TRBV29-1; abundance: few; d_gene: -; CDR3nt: TGCAGCACCGGGACCGGGAACACTGAAGCTTTCTTT; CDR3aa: CSTGTGNTEAFF
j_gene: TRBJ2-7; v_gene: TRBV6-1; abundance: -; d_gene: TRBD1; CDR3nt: TGTGCCAGCAGCAATTTAGGGGCTGACGGGACAGTCACCTACGAGCAGTACTTC; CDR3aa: CASSNLGADGTVTYEQYF
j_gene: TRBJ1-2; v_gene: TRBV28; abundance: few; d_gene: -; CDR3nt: TGTGCCAGCAGCCCTTTTTGGGGAGGCTATGGCTACACCTTC; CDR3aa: CASSPFWGGYGYTF
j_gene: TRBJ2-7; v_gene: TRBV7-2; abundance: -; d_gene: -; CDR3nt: TGTGCCAGCAGCTTAACGGCCGGACCCTACGAGCAGTACTTC; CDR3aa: CASSLTAGPYEQYF
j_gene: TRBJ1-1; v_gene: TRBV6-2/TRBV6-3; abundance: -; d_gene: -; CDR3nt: TGTGCCAGCAGTTTCCGAGCGGACGGCACGCGATTGAACACTGAAGCTTTCTTT; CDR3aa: CASSFRADGTRLNTEAFF
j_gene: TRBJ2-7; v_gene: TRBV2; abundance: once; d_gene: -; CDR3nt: TGTGCCAGCAATGGGGGGGGCCAATACGAGCAGTACTTC; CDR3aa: CASNGGGQYEQYF
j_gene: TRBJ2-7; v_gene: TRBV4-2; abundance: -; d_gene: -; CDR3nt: TGTGCCAGCAGCCAAGATACAAACCAGGGGTTAAGGACCTACGAGCAGTACTTC; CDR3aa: CASSQDTNQGLRTYEQYF
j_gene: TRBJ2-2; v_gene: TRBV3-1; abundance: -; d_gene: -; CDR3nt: TGTGCCAGCAGCCAAACACCATCCCTCATGGAGGCCACCGGGGAGCTGTTTTTT; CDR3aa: CASSQTPSLMEATGELFF
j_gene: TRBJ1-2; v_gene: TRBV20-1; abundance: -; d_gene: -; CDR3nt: TGCAGTGCTAGTGTTCGGGCCACGGATAACTATGGCTACACCTTC; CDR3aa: CSASVRATDNYGYTF
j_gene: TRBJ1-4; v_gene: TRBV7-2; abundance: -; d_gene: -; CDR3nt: TGTGCCAGCAGCTCGCCGGGCAGAGGAACGAAACTGTTTTTT; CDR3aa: CASSSPGRGTKLFF
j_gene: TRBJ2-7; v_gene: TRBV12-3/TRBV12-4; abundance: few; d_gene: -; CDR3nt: TGTGCCAGCAGTTTTGGGGTTGAGGTCGAGCAGTACTTC; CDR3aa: CASSFGVEVEQYF
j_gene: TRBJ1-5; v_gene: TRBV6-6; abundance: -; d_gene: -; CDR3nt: TGTGCCAGCAGTTACTCTGGAGGGTCGCGTAATCAGCCCCAGCATTTT; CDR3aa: CASSYSGGSRNQPQHF
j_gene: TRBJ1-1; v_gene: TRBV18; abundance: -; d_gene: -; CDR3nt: TGTGCCAGCTCACCCCGGCAGGCAGAGAACACTGAAGCTTTCTTT; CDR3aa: CASSPRQAENTEAFF
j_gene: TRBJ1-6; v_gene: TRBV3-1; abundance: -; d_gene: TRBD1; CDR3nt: TGTGCCAGCAGCTACCACCTGGACAGGAGCAATTCACCCCTCCACTTT; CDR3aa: CASSYHLDRSNSPLHF